What follows describes a single T cell receptor (beta chain). Original handling: Scientists estimated how many nucleated cells there were by amplifying reference gene primers. Assay used: immunoSEQ multiplex PCR; TCRdb lists only in-frame clones, some missing. The V and J calls and the clone size are those of that table, but D and trimming were determined from the DNA. Here the sample spans almost 500,000 clones, about nine tenths being singletons. This specimen comes from a study of blood T cell repertoires in COVID-19. Overall study: The analysed material was cDNA or gDNA that came from T cells, B-cell-depleted T cells, or PBMCs.

The CDR3 sequence is 15 residues long. CDR1 is SGHAT, CDR2 FQNNGV, per germline. V lost 1 base to trimming and J lost 3 bases; unmatched junction nucleotides: 5. The chain couples TRBV11-2 to TRBJ2-7, with TRBD2 identical over 8 bases. The TCR comes from a woman aged 60-70 years who had recovered from COVID-19. The sequenced sample consisted of PBMCs or T cells enriched from blood (not recorded which). CDR3 sequence (DNA): TGTGCCAGCAGCTTAGTCGGGGGGGGCGTCTACGAGCAGTACTTC. The encoded protein is CASSLVGGGVYEQYF.